The 29 T cell receptor beta chains below were found in one sample sequenced in a study of beta chain features in type 1 diabetes. As every portion of the isolated RNA was reverse transcribed, the sequencing read expressed TCRB transcripts. Profiled with immunoSEQ multiplex PCR; TCRdb holds only in-frame clones, not every one. The profile shows about 220,000 clones, roughly 11% of them singletons. The sequencing input was central memory CD4+ T cells from blood. Receptor source: a man in his late teens or twenties in good health.

The V and J genes are TRBV2 and TRBJ2-3, with 9 positions matching TRBD2. The CDR3 contains 15 residues. Germline values: CDR1 SNHLY, CDR2 FYNNEI. V lost 7 bases and J lost 0; bases outside the gene matches: 5. The DNA of the CDR3 is TGTGCCAGCACCCTAGCGGGGATTAGCACAGATACGCAGTATTTT. Its protein product is CASTLAGISTDTQYF.

This clone was observed a few times. This chain links TRBV7-9 with TRBJ1-2; TRBD1 aligns across 7 bases. Unmatched junction bases numbered 8, after V lost 3 bases and J lost 7 bases. Germline V CDR1 and CDR2: SEHNR, FQNEAQ (reference sequence). The CDR3 runs to 14 residues. As DNA, the CDR3 is TGTGCCAGCAGCTTCACAGGGGTCGATGGTGGCTACACCTTC. Protein: CASSFTGVDGGYTF.

The J gene is TRBJ2-3, the V gene TRBV30; 8 bases are shared with TRBD2. CDR3 size: 15 residues. V was clipped by 7 bases and J by 4 bases; unmatched bases: 13. Germline CDR1 GTSNPN, CDR2 SVGIG (reference sequence). For the CDR3, the DNA is TGTGCCTCCTCTTCGATAAGCGGGAGTCCAGATACGCAGTATTTT. This translates into CASSSISGSPDTQYF.

There are a few counts of this clone. This chain links TRBV6-5 with TRBJ2-7; tentatively, D is TRBD2 (6 bases). Germline V gene data show CDR1 as MNHEY and CDR2 as SVGAGI. CDR3 size: 15 residues. Trimming took 0 bases from V and 2 from J, leaving 11 bases between them. This chain's CDR3 is CASSYSGLTTYEQYF. In nucleotides, the CDR3 is TGTGCCAGCAGTTACTCGGGACTCACGACCTACGAGCAGTACTTC.

This clone has a handful of counts. The chain uses TRBV6-5 and TRBJ2-7; 7 bases map to TRBD2. This CDR3 region has 14 residues. Losses at the gene ends were 8 bases for V and 4 bases for J; bases not matched to a gene: 11. Germline V lookup: CDR1 MNHEY, CDR2 SVGAGI. The CDR3 nucleotides are TGTGCCAGCCCTAGGGGAGCTAGCGGTTACGAGCAGTACTTC. Its translation: CASPRGASGYEQYF.

J is TRBJ2-6 and V is TRBV19; D may correspond to TRBD1 or TRBD2 (6 bases each). V lost 7 bases and J lost 2, with 9 bases in between. Per germline, CDR1 LNHDA and CDR2 SQIVND (reference sequence). CDR3 length: 14 amino acids. This CDR3 is CASKEGAGANVLTF. The CDR3 DNA follows: TGTGCCAGTAAGGAGGGGGCTGGGGCCAACGTCCTGACTTTC. The full variable domain, completed using reference TRBV19 and TRBJ2-6, is DGGITQSPKYLFRKEGQNVTLSCEQNLNHDAMYWYRQDPGQGLRLIYYSQIVNDFQKGDIAEGYSVSREKKESFPLTVTSAQKNPTAFYLCASKEGAGANVLTFGAGSRLTVL.

Many counts were recorded for this clone. CDR3 nucleotides: TGTGCCAGCAGTTTCACGGGAAAACTGTTTTTT. Its protein product is CASSFTGKLFF. This chain uses TRBV28 with TRBJ1-4; the D is unclear. V gave up 3 bases and J gave up 10 bases, with 6 bases separating them. Germline V gene sequence: CDR1 MDHEN, CDR2 SYDVKM. The CDR3 has 11 amino acids.

This clone came up a few times. V and J are TRBV5-6 and TRBJ1-5; TRBD1 agrees at 10 bases. V lost 1 base to trimming and J lost 5 bases; unmatched junction nucleotides: 3. This CDR3 spans 15 amino acids. Germline CDR1 SGHDT, CDR2 YYEEEE. CDR3 nucleotide sequence: TGTGCCAGCAGCTTGAGTGGGACAGGGGATCAGCCCCAGCATTTT. This translates into CASSLSGTGDQPQHF.

V usage is TRBV28 and J usage is TRBJ2-3; 7 positions match TRBD2. The V segment lost 8 bases and the J segment 1 base; nucleotides outside the gene matches: 6. This CDR3 region has 14 residues. Germline CDR1 MDHEN, CDR2 SYDVKM. Here the CDR3 reads CASGGVMRTDTQYF. The CDR3 DNA follows: TGTGCCAGCGGGGGGGTGATGCGCACAGATACGCAGTATTTT.

This clone was counted between two and nine times. This sequence joins TRBV18 and TRBJ2-7; D may be TRBD1 (6 bases). The V end was cut by 2 bases, the J end by 2 bases, with 13 bases between. The length of the CDR3 is 15 residues. The germline gives CDR1 KGHSH, CDR2 LQKENI. CDR3 sequence: CASSPEGDPAYEQYF. CDR3 nucleotides: TGTGCCAGCTCACCAGAGGGGGATCCGGCCTACGAGCAGTACTTC.

Comment on this clone: This sample includes further DNA sequences coding for the same CDR3. The CDR3 nucleotides read TGCAGCGTTGGGGGTATCTCTGGAAACACCATATATTTT. Translating it yields CSVGGISGNTIYF. V is TRBV29-1 and J is TRBJ1-3; no reliable D call. Trimming cost V 4 bases and J 0 bases, with 7 bases left between them. CDR1 SQVTM and CDR2 ANQGSEA come from the germline V gene. The CDR3 has 13 residues.

The chain uses TRBV2 and TRBJ1-1, with TRBD1 matching over 7 bases. This CDR3 spans 15 amino acids. Unmatched junction bases numbered 4, after V lost 2 bases and J lost 1 base. CDR1 and CDR2 (germline): SNHLY, FYNNEI. The CDR3 DNA follows: TGTGCCAGCAGTGAATACGGACAGGAGAACACTGAAGCTTTCTTT. It yields the protein CASSEYGQENTEAFF.

The J gene is TRBJ2-5, the V gene TRBV28; 8 nucleotides agree with TRBD1. J was trimmed by 2 bases and V by 6 bases; bases with no gene match: 11. CDR3 size: 16 residues. The germline CDR1 and CDR2 sequences are MDHEN and SYDVKM. CDR3 in DNA: TGTGCCAGCAGCCAGAGACAGGGGTGGGTGCAAGAGACCCAGTACTTC. Translation: CASSQRQGWVQETQYF.

The chain couples TRBV19 to TRBJ1-2, with TRBD1 as a possible D gene (5 bases). The V gene's germline CDR1 is LNHDA and CDR2 SQIVND (reference sequence). The CDR3 covers 14 residues. Trimming removed 9 bases at V and 4 bases at J, with 18 bases between. CDR3 sequence: CASRGLGMTYGYTF. CDR3 DNA: TGTGCCAGCCGGGGACTCGGGATGACCTATGGCTACACCTTC.

The chain employs TRBV30 and TRBJ1-1; TRBD1 matches 7 bases. Germline CDR1 GTSNPN, CDR2 SVGIG (reference sequence). Unmatched junction bases numbered 7, after V lost 3 bases and J lost 6 bases. This CDR3 has 13 residues. In DNA form, the CDR3 reads TGTGCCTGGAGCGACCACAGGGGCCCTGAAGCTTTCTTT. Amino acid sequence: CAWSDHRGPEAFF. Drawing the rest from reference TRBV30 and TRBJ1-1, the complete variable domain is SQTIHQWPATLVQPVGSPLSLECTVEGTSNPNLYWYRQAAGRGLQLLFYSVGIGQISSEVPQNLSASRPQDRQFILSSKKLLLSDSGFYLCAWSDHRGPEAFFGQGTRLTVV.

The chain uses TRBV7-6 and TRBJ1-1, with unresolved D. The CDR3 is 13 residues long. V lost 5 bases, J lost 6 bases, and 13 bases lay in between. CDR1 and CDR2 from the germline V gene are SGHVS and FNYEAQ. The CDR3 reads CASSISPYAEAFF. The CDR3 DNA is TGTGCCAGCAGCATAAGCCCGTACGCTGAAGCTTTCTTT.

This clone has a handful of counts. This sequence joins TRBV5-1 and TRBJ1-2, with unresolved D. The V end was cut by 0 bases, the J end by 1 base, with 7 bases between. CDR1 SGHRS and CDR2 YFSETQ come from the germline V gene. The CDR3 is 14 residues long. CDR3 coding DNA: TGCGCCAGCAGCTTGGAGAGCGTTAACTATGGCTACACCTTC. This translates into CASSLESVNYGYTF.

This clone was recorded a few times. V and J are TRBV7-3 and TRBJ2-5; TRBD2 is a possible D gene (5 bases). Germline V gene data show CDR1 as SGHTA and CDR2 as FQGTGA. This CDR3 has 15 amino acids. The V gene lost 5 bases and the J gene lost 3 bases, with 16 bases spanning the gap. Here the CDR3 reads CASSAARGSEETQYF. CDR3 nucleotide sequence: TGTGCCAGCAGCGCGGCCCGAGGTAGCGAAGAGACCCAGTACTTC.

This clone was detected a few times. V and J are TRBV6-1 and TRBJ2-1; possibly TRBD1 for D (5 bases). Trimming left V 4 bases short and J 8 bases short, with 18 bases between. Germline lookup yields CDR1 MNHNS and CDR2 SASEGT. This CDR3 contains 15 residues. The DNA for the CDR3 is TGTGCCAGCAGTGGACACGGACACCCGGCGGATGAGCAGTTCTTC. It specifies CASSGHGHPADEQFF.

The CDR3 spells CASSPSAGTGDQGQYF. The CDR3 nucleotides read TGTGCCAGCAGCCCCTCAGCCGGGACAGGTGACCAGGGGCAGTACTTC. This chain uses TRBV7-2 with TRBJ2-7; 8 bases are a match to TRBD1. Per germline, CDR1 SGHTA and CDR2 FQGNSA. The CDR3 consists of 16 residues. V was clipped by 5 bases and J by 9 bases; unmatched bases: 18.

This clone has a count of ten or more. V is TRBV29-1 and J is TRBJ2-1; 14 bases match TRBD2. The CDR3 runs to 15 residues. Germline V gene sequence: CDR1 SQVTM, CDR2 ANQGSEA. CDR3 amino acids: CRASGTSGSQNEQFF. In DNA, the CDR3 is TGCAGGGCCTCCGGGACTAGCGGGAGCCAGAATGAGCAGTTCTTC.

This clone has more than one count but fewer than ten. The chain joins TRBV25-1 to TRBJ2-5; 8 bases fit TRBD2. CDR3 length equals 15 residues. The junction had 8 bases not matched to a gene; V was cut back by 3 bases and J by 5 bases. Germline V gives CDR1 MGHDK, CDR2 SYGVNS. The CDR3 DNA sequence: TGTGCCAGCAGTGAGTCCAGCGGGAGTAGGGAGACCCAGTACTTC. Its translation: CASSESSGSRETQYF. The entire variable domain, with the rest obtained from reference TRBV25-1 and TRBJ2-5, is as follows: EADIYQTPRYLVIGTGKKITLECSQTMGHDKMYWYQQDPGMELHLIHYSYGVNSTEKGDLSSESTVSRIRTEHFPLTLESARPSHTSQYLCASSESSGSRETQYFGPGTRLLVL.

The V and J genes are TRBV7-8 and TRBJ2-7; D is possibly TRBD2 (6 bases). The length of the CDR3 is 15 residues. Germline lookup yields CDR1 SGHVS and CDR2 FQNEAQ. The V and J ends lost 5 bases and 1 base respectively, with 15 bases between them. CDR3 amino acids: CASSVNRDSSYEQYF. In DNA, the CDR3 is TGTGCCAGCAGCGTAAACCGGGACTCTTCCTACGAGCAGTACTTC.

This chain joins TRBV14 and TRBJ2-5; 12 nucleotides line up with TRBD2. Germline V gives CDR1 SGHDN, CDR2 FVKESK. Trimming took 1 base from V and 7 from J; bases not matched to a gene: 10. CDR3 size: 17 residues. CDR3 amino acids: CASSQARTSGTLGTQYF. The CDR3 coding sequence is TGTGCCAGCAGCCAAGCGAGGACTAGCGGGACTCTAGGGACCCAGTACTTC.

The gene calls are TRBV29-1 and TRBJ2-3; possibly TRBD1 or TRBD2 for D (6 bases each). CDR3 length: 14 residues. CDR1 is SQVTM and CDR2 is ANQGSEA in the germline V gene. V was cut by 1 base and J by 4 bases, with 12 bases left in between. DNA of the CDR3: TGCAGCGTTGAAGGGGGAAGGGGGGCAGATACGCAGTATTTT. Its translation is CSVEGGRGADTQYF.

This clone came up a few times. This rearrangement joins TRBV13 to TRBJ2-5; D ambiguous. The CDR3 consists of 14 residues. The germline V gene has CDR1 PRHDT and CDR2 FYEKMQ (reference sequence). The ends were cut back, 4 bases at V and 2 bases at J, with 11 bases in the middle. The CDR3 is CASSYRTEQETQYF. DNA of the CDR3: TGTGCCAGCAGCTACCGGACGGAACAAGAGACCCAGTACTTC.

This clone was observed a few times. The V and J genes are TRBV4-3 and TRBJ2-1; maybe TRBD1 (7 bases). Germline-derived CDR1 and CDR2 are LGHNA and YSLEER. The CDR3 sequence is 15 residues long. V gave up 4 bases and J gave up 8 bases, with 18 bases separating them. The chain's CDR3 is CASSLAGGGRYEQFF. The CDR3 DNA is TGCGCCAGCAGCCTTGCAGGGGGAGGTCGTTATGAGCAGTTCTTC.

This clone has just a few counts. This sequence joins TRBV2 and TRBJ1-1, with D unclear. CDR1 is SNHLY and CDR2 is FYNNEI in the germline V gene. The CDR3 consists of 13 residues. Trimming removed 6 bases from V and 0 bases from J, with 8 bases in between. CDR3 nucleotides: TGTGCCAGCAGACTGGACCTGAACACTGAAGCTTTCTTT. It translates to CASRLDLNTEAFF.

V gene TRBV29-1 combines with J gene TRBJ1-1, with TRBD1 identical over 9 bases. V lost 5 bases and J lost 4; bases outside the gene matches: 8. CDR1 and CDR2 (germline): SQVTM, ANQGSEA. CDR3 size: 14 residues. The CDR3 DNA sequence: TGCAGCGTTACAGGGGGCCGGGGTAGCACTGAAGCTTTCTTT. This gives the protein CSVTGGRGSTEAFF.